A selection of T cell receptor beta chains follows, all from one sample in a study of brain metastases from non-small cell lung cancer. Sequencing used immunoSEQ multiplex PCR; TCRdb keeps in-frame clones, though not all of them. The sample consists of fewer than 9,500 clones, approximately 86% of them appearing once. Sequenced material: primary lung tumor tissue. The receptors stem from a donor at least 40 years old with non-small cell lung cancer. CDR3s include the opening cysteine and the closing phenylalanine or tryptophan. Each record gives: clone size, D gene, V gene, J gene, CDR3 length, CDR3 protein, CDR3 DNA. The D gene is left open where the match is weak. Where a row states a size, it is once, few, many or the class of an expanded clone; other rows omit it.

clone_size: NA
d_call: NA
v_call: TRBV6-5
j_call: TRBJ1-6
cdr3_length: 13
cdr3_aa: CVSKDSSPSPLHF
cdr3_nt: TGTGTTAGCAAGGACAGCTCGCCATCACCCCTCCACTTT

clone_size: NA
d_call: NA
v_call: TRBV14
j_call: TRBJ1-1
cdr3_length: 12
cdr3_aa: CASSQLVGEAFF
cdr3_nt: TGTGCCAGCAGCCAATTAGTCGGTGAAGCTTTCTTT

clone_size: NA
d_call: NA
v_call: TRBV11-3
j_call: TRBJ2-1
cdr3_length: 15
cdr3_aa: CASSPQGQGGNEQFF
cdr3_nt: TGTGCCAGCAGCCCTCAGGGGCAGGGTGGGAATGAGCAGTTCTTC

clone_size: NA
d_call: TRBD1
v_call: TRBV2
j_call: TRBJ2-7
cdr3_length: 13
cdr3_aa: CASSVDREYEQYF
cdr3_nt: TGTGCCAGCAGTGTGGACAGGGAATACGAGCAGTACTTC

clone_size: NA
d_call: NA
v_call: TRBV30
j_call: TRBJ1-1
cdr3_length: 16
cdr3_aa: CAWSGGLTGVNTEAFF
cdr3_nt: TGTGCCTGGAGTGGGGGGCTGACAGGTGTGAACACTGAAGCTTTCTTT

clone_size: NA
d_call: NA
v_call: TRBV5-1
j_call: TRBJ1-6
cdr3_length: 13
cdr3_aa: CASSPQTNSPLHF
cdr3_nt: TGCGCCAGCAGCCCCCAGACTAATTCACCCCTCCACTTT

clone_size: NA
d_call: TRBD2
v_call: TRBV2
j_call: TRBJ2-3
cdr3_length: 19
cdr3_aa: CASSRILWTSGGATDTQYF
cdr3_nt: TGTGCCAGCAGCCGCATTTTATGGACTAGCGGGGGGGCCACAGATACGCAGTATTTT

clone_size: few
d_call: NA
v_call: TRBV6-5
j_call: TRBJ1-1
cdr3_length: 15
cdr3_aa: CASIRKGEGNTEAFF
cdr3_nt: TGTGCCAGCATCCGAAAAGGGGAGGGGAACACTGAAGCTTTCTTT

clone_size: NA
d_call: NA
v_call: TRBV24-1
j_call: TRBJ1-2
cdr3_length: 13
cdr3_aa: CATSYGGPYGYTF
cdr3_nt: TGTGCCACCAGTTACGGGGGCCCTTATGGCTACACCTTC

clone_size: NA
d_call: NA
v_call: TRBV6-1
j_call: TRBJ2-5
cdr3_length: 13
cdr3_aa: CASSEKPQETQYF
cdr3_nt: TGTGCCAGCAGTGAAAAACCACAAGAGACCCAGTACTTC

clone_size: NA
d_call: TRBD1
v_call: TRBV6-5
j_call: TRBJ1-1
cdr3_length: 15
cdr3_aa: CASSYSTGRDTEAFF
cdr3_nt: TGTGCCAGCAGTTACTCGACAGGGAGGGACACTGAAGCTTTCTTT

clone_size: once
d_call: TRBD2
v_call: TRBV4-1
j_call: TRBJ2-1
cdr3_length: 16
cdr3_aa: CASSPNWDYGYNEQFF
cdr3_nt: TGCGCCAGCAGCCCAAACTGGGACTACGGCTACAATGAGCAGTTCTTC

clone_size: NA
d_call: TRBD1
v_call: TRBV29-1
j_call: TRBJ2-5
cdr3_length: 15
cdr3_aa: CSVEDRDRGRETQYF
cdr3_nt: TGCAGCGTTGAAGATAGGGACAGGGGGCGGGAGACCCAGTACTTC

clone_size: NA
d_call: NA
v_call: TRBV9
j_call: TRBJ2-3
cdr3_length: 14
cdr3_aa: CASSLTRSLDTQYF
cdr3_nt: TGTGCCAGCAGTCTGACTAGGTCCCTAGATACGCAGTATTTT

clone_size: NA
d_call: NA
v_call: TRBV5-6
j_call: TRBJ1-1
cdr3_length: 14
cdr3_aa: CASSLGLANTEAFF
cdr3_nt: TGTGCCAGCAGCTTGGGGTTGGCGAACACTGAAGCTTTCTTT

clone_size: NA
d_call: NA
v_call: TRBV10-3
j_call: TRBJ2-7
cdr3_length: 12
cdr3_aa: CAISETGYEQYF
cdr3_nt: TGTGCCATCAGTGAGACGGGCTACGAGCAGTACTTC

clone_size: NA
d_call: NA
v_call: TRBV19
j_call: TRBJ2-6
cdr3_length: 17
cdr3_aa: CASMDAGLLSGANVLTF
cdr3_nt: TGTGCCAGTATGGACGCAGGGCTCCTATCTGGGGCCAACGTCCTGACTTTC

clone_size: NA
d_call: NA
v_call: TRBV4-3
j_call: TRBJ1-5
cdr3_length: 15
cdr3_aa: CASSQDLTDNQPQHF
cdr3_nt: TGCGCCAGCAGCCAAGATCTTACAGACAATCAGCCCCAGCATTTT

clone_size: NA
d_call: NA
v_call: TRBV19
j_call: TRBJ1-2
cdr3_length: 17
cdr3_aa: CASSIPGSYEIGNGYTF
cdr3_nt: TGTGCCAGTAGTATACCGGGCTCTTATGAGATTGGTAATGGCTACACCTTC

clone_size: NA
d_call: NA
v_call: TRBV29-1
j_call: TRBJ1-1
cdr3_length: 15
cdr3_aa: CSVEDLGTQNTEAFF
cdr3_nt: TGCAGCGTTGAAGATCTTGGGACGCAGAACACTGAAGCTTTCTTT

clone_size: NA
d_call: NA
v_call: TRBV5-6
j_call: TRBJ1-4
cdr3_length: 15
cdr3_aa: CASSAQGLSNEKLFF
cdr3_nt: TGTGCCAGCAGCGCCCAGGGGTTGTCTAATGAAAAACTGTTTTTT

clone_size: NA
d_call: TRBD2
v_call: TRBV10-3
j_call: TRBJ2-5
cdr3_length: 14
cdr3_aa: CAISEELAGITQYF
cdr3_nt: TGTGCCATCAGTGAGGAACTAGCGGGGATTACCCAGTACTTC

clone_size: NA
d_call: NA
v_call: TRBV5-1
j_call: TRBJ2-5
cdr3_length: 14
cdr3_aa: CASSLAQPQETQYF
cdr3_nt: TGCGCCAGCAGCTTGGCACAGCCCCAAGAGACCCAGTACTTC

clone_size: few
d_call: NA
v_call: TRBV28
j_call: TRBJ1-5
cdr3_length: 13
cdr3_aa: CASQTRGNQPQHF
cdr3_nt: TGTGCCAGCCAGACTCGAGGCAATCAGCCCCAGCATTTT

clone_size: few
d_call: NA
v_call: TRBV7-2
j_call: TRBJ2-1
cdr3_length: 13
cdr3_aa: CASSLNTYNEQFF
cdr3_nt: TGTGCCAGCAGCTTGAACACATACAATGAGCAGTTCTTC

clone_size: NA
d_call: NA
v_call: TRBV5-4
j_call: TRBJ1-6
cdr3_length: 12
cdr3_aa: CASSLEGRPLHF
cdr3_nt: TGTGCCAGCAGCTTGGAAGGTCGACCCCTCCACTTT

clone_size: once
d_call: NA
v_call: TRBV9
j_call: TRBJ1-1
cdr3_length: 13
cdr3_aa: CASSVVKGTEAFF
cdr3_nt: TGTGCCAGCAGCGTAGTCAAGGGAACTGAAGCTTTCTTT

clone_size: NA
d_call: TRBD1
v_call: TRBV6-5
j_call: TRBJ2-3
cdr3_length: 15
cdr3_aa: CATERQGASTDTQYF
cdr3_nt: TGTGCCACCGAAAGACAGGGGGCTAGCACAGATACGCAGTATTTT

clone_size: once
d_call: NA
v_call: TRBV30
j_call: TRBJ1-1
cdr3_length: 14
cdr3_aa: CAWSVYTGNTEAFF
cdr3_nt: TGTGCCTGGAGTGTATACACGGGAAACACTGAAGCTTTCTTT

clone_size: NA
d_call: NA
v_call: TRBV18
j_call: TRBJ1-6
cdr3_length: 15
cdr3_aa: CASSRGPVFDSPLHF
cdr3_nt: TGTGCCAGCTCGCGCGGACCCGTTTTCGATTCACCCCTCCACTTT

clone_size: NA
d_call: NA
v_call: TRBV9
j_call: TRBJ2-1
cdr3_length: 15
cdr3_aa: CASSLTETAHNEQFF
cdr3_nt: TGTGCCAGCAGCCTAACAGAGACAGCCCACAATGAGCAGTTCTTC

clone_size: NA
d_call: NA
v_call: TRBV6-2/TRBV6-3
j_call: TRBJ2-5
cdr3_length: 13
cdr3_aa: CASSYQGRETQYF
cdr3_nt: TGTGCCAGCAGTTACCAGGGGAGGGAGACCCAGTACTTC

clone_size: NA
d_call: NA
v_call: TRBV9
j_call: TRBJ1-2
cdr3_length: 12
cdr3_aa: CASSVYKAGYTF
cdr3_nt: TGTGCCAGCAGCGTATATAAGGCAGGCTACACCTTC

clone_size: NA
d_call: TRBD1
v_call: TRBV18
j_call: TRBJ2-1
cdr3_length: 13
cdr3_aa: CASSPTGNNEQFF
cdr3_nt: TGTGCCAGCTCACCGACAGGGAACAATGAGCAGTTCTTC

clone_size: once
d_call: NA
v_call: TRBV10-2
j_call: TRBJ1-1
cdr3_length: 13
cdr3_aa: CVSSEAGGTEAFF
cdr3_nt: TGCGTCAGCAGTGAGGCTGGGGGAACTGAAGCTTTCTTT

clone_size: NA
d_call: TRBD2
v_call: TRBV12-5
j_call: TRBJ2-2
cdr3_length: 21
cdr3_aa: CASGLVRSGLAGSANTGELFF
cdr3_nt: TGTGCTAGTGGTTTGGTACGCTCGGGTCTAGCGGGCTCCGCGAACACCGGGGAGCTGTTTTTT

clone_size: few
d_call: NA
v_call: TRBV2
j_call: TRBJ2-3
cdr3_length: 14
cdr3_aa: CASSQTRALDTQYF
cdr3_nt: TGTGCCAGCAGTCAGACTAGGGCATTAGATACGCAGTATTTT

clone_size: NA
d_call: TRBD1
v_call: TRBV6-5
j_call: TRBJ1-2
cdr3_length: 15
cdr3_aa: CASRPRTGRLYGYTF
cdr3_nt: TGTGCCAGCAGACCTCGGACAGGGCGGCTCTATGGCTACACTTTC

clone_size: NA
d_call: NA
v_call: TRBV7-2
j_call: TRBJ2-1
cdr3_length: 13
cdr3_aa: CASSPPGGVEQFF
cdr3_nt: TGTGCCAGCAGCCCCCCGGGGGGCGTAGAGCAGTTCTTC

clone_size: NA
d_call: NA
v_call: TRBV4-1
j_call: TRBJ1-2
cdr3_length: 16
cdr3_aa: CASSQSYTGNNYGYTF
cdr3_nt: TGCGCCAGCAGCCAATCGTATACAGGAAACAACTATGGCTACACCTTC

clone_size: NA
d_call: TRBD2
v_call: TRBV18
j_call: TRBJ2-7
cdr3_length: 14
cdr3_aa: CASSPGRETYEQYF
cdr3_nt: TGTGCCAGCTCACCGGGGAGGGAGACCTACGAACAGTACTTC

clone_size: NA
d_call: NA
v_call: TRBV18
j_call: TRBJ2-6
cdr3_length: 16
cdr3_aa: CASSPLGASGANVLTF
cdr3_nt: TGTGCCAGCTCACCGCTGGGGGCATCAGGGGCCAACGTCCTGACTTTC

clone_size: NA
d_call: NA
v_call: TRBV5-1
j_call: TRBJ2-5
cdr3_length: 15
cdr3_aa: CASSVETNGQETQYF
cdr3_nt: TGCGCCAGCAGCGTAGAGACTAACGGCCAAGAGACCCAGTACTTC

clone_size: NA
d_call: NA
v_call: TRBV7-8
j_call: TRBJ1-4
cdr3_length: 15
cdr3_aa: CASSLEAFTNEKLFF
cdr3_nt: TGTGCCAGCAGCTTAGAGGCCTTTACTAATGAAAAACTGTTTTTT

clone_size: NA
d_call: TRBD1
v_call: TRBV4-3
j_call: TRBJ1-3
cdr3_length: 17
cdr3_aa: CASSHRRTGRFGNTIYF
cdr3_nt: TGCGCCAGCAGCCATCGACGGACAGGGAGGTTTGGGAACACCATATATTTT

clone_size: NA
d_call: NA
v_call: TRBV18
j_call: TRBJ1-5
cdr3_length: 17
cdr3_aa: CASSQDSPRNSNQPQHF
cdr3_nt: TGTGCCAGCTCTCAGGACAGCCCACGAAATAGCAATCAGCCCCAGCATTTT

clone_size: NA
d_call: TRBD2
v_call: TRBV7-9
j_call: TRBJ2-1
cdr3_length: 17
cdr3_aa: CASSFPPAGDSYNEQFF
cdr3_nt: TGTGCCAGCAGCTTCCCTCCAGCGGGGGACTCCTACAATGAGCAGTTCTTC

clone_size: NA
d_call: TRBD2
v_call: TRBV30
j_call: TRBJ2-5
cdr3_length: 13
cdr3_aa: CAWSRGGLETQYF
cdr3_nt: TGTGCCTGGAGCCGGGGGGGGTTGGAGACCCAGTACTTC

clone_size: NA
d_call: NA
v_call: TRBV30
j_call: TRBJ1-6
cdr3_length: 14
cdr3_aa: CAWSVGGRASPLHF
cdr3_nt: TGTGCCTGGAGTGTGGGGGGGAGGGCTTCACCCCTCCACTTT